This TCR beta chain was identified in a study of regulatory T cells in long-lasting Graves disease. The CDR3 extends over 14 amino acids. Per the germline V gene, CDR1 is PRHDT and CDR2 is FYEKMQ (reference sequence). At least ten counts were recorded for this clonotype. A read error may account for a junction end that differs from germline. In building TCR beta libraries, iRepertoire HTBI primers were used together with Arm-PCR of CDR3 regions. Via MiXCR, TCRdb re-called the multiplex PCR reads, giving one row per CDR3 protein. The sample consists of 440,000 or so distinct CDR3 sequences, 15% of them appearing once. Described time point: newly diagnosed GD, antithyroid drugs for less than 3 months. Preparation of the TCR library used RNA extracted from PBMCs. Each of the patients was recruited from an endocrinology department situated in Xi'an, China. This sample also belongs to another study, concerning T cells in Graves' hyperthyroidism and ophthalmopathy.

This TCR derives from a woman aged 25 to 39 with Graves disease. The sample was peripheral blood mononuclear cells (PBMCs), taken at new diagnosis, from a patient treated with antithyroid drugs. The genes are TRBV13 and TRBJ2-1; 13 bases are shared with TRBD2. DNA of the CDR3: TGTGCCAGCAGCCTACGGACTAGCGGGAGCCCGTCAGTCTTC. It is translated as CASSLRTSGSPSVF.